The 31 T cell receptor beta chains reported below all come from one sample, sequenced in a study of T cell responses to AZD1222 COVID-19 vaccine. Sequenced by immunoSEQ multiplex PCR; TCRdb stores in-frame clones only, minus some. The sample carries 120,000 or so clones, roughly 90% recorded once. The specimen was peripheral blood, collected on day 0 of AZD1222 vaccination. These TCRs come from an adult in good health.

This clone came up once. The V call is TRBV27, the J call TRBJ1-1; 9 bases are a match to TRBD1. This CDR3 has 13 amino acids. Germline V gene data show CDR1 as MNHEY and CDR2 as SMNVEV (reference sequence). V lost 10 bases and J lost 5; bases outside the gene matches: 8. The CDR3 reads CATWDRVNTEAFF. CDR3 DNA: TGTGCCACCTGGGACAGGGTCAATACTGAAGCTTTCTTT.

Only one count was recorded for this clone. The chain is built from TRBV9 and TRBJ2-5; possibly TRBD2 for D (5 bases). The V end lost 2 bases, the J end lost 3 bases, and 11 bases lay between the germline ends. This CDR3 is built from 14 residues. From germline, CDR1 is SGDLS and CDR2 YYNGEE. The CDR3, as DNA: TGTGCCAGCAGCGTCCGGGGTCAGGAAGAGACCCAGTACTTC. Its translation is CASSVRGQEETQYF.

By share of the sample, this clone is medium-sized (0.01 to 0.1%). The genes are TRBV6-2 or TRBV6-3 and TRBJ2-5; D is perhaps TRBD2 (6 bases). CDR3 size: 13 residues. Germline V gene lookup returns CDR1 MNHEY and CDR2 SVGEGT. The ends were cut back, 2 bases at V and 2 bases at J, with 6 bases in the middle. In nucleotides, the CDR3 is TGTGCCAGCAGTTACCGGGAGCAAGAGACCCAGTACTTC. Translating it yields CASSYREQETQYF.

The CDR3 DNA is TGTGCCAGCGCCTCCCCGGACGGACTCTATGGCTACACCTTC. Translating gives CASASPDGLYGYTF. This chain joins TRBV28 and TRBJ1-2; D gene uncertain. Trimming pared 8 bases from V and 4 bases from J, leaving 17 bases between. The CDR3 spans 14 residues. Germline loops: CDR1 MDHEN, CDR2 SYDVKM.

The chain joins TRBV28 to TRBJ2-3, with TRBD2 as a possible D gene (7 bases). The CDR3 is 17 amino acids. CDR1 is MDHEN and CDR2 is SYDVKM in the germline V gene. Trimming cost V 3 bases and J 0 bases, with 16 bases left between them. This chain's CDR3 is CASSFGGQDDSTDTQYF. DNA for the CDR3: TGTGCCAGCAGTTTCGGGGGGCAGGACGACAGCACAGATACGCAGTATTTT.

The rearrangement joins TRBV7-8 to TRBJ2-1; 9 bases line up with TRBD2. Germline V gene data show CDR1 as SGHVS and CDR2 as FQNEAQ. The V gene end was trimmed by 0 bases and the J gene end by 8 bases; junction bases not matched to a gene: 14. This CDR3 spans 18 amino acids. The CDR3 protein is CASSLARVAGVVVDEQFF. In nucleotides, the CDR3 is TGTGCCAGCAGCTTAGCGAGAGTAGCGGGAGTGGTGGTCGATGAGCAGTTCTTC.

This CDR3 is CASSTEGGYLRTGGNIQYF. DNA for the CDR3: TGTGCCAGCAGCACAGAGGGGGGGTATCTCAGGACAGGGGGTAACATTCAGTACTTC. J is TRBJ2-4 and V is TRBV5-4; 10 bases match TRBD1. The germline gives CDR1 SGHNT, CDR2 YYREEE (reference sequence). The CDR3 runs to 19 residues. Losses at the gene ends were 4 bases for V and 7 bases for J; bases not matched to a gene: 20. The complete variable domain, with remaining parts taken from reference TRBV5-4 and TRBJ2-4, reads ETGVTQSPTHLIKTRGQQVTLRCSSQSGHNTVSWYQQALGQGPQFIFQYYREEENGRGNFPPRFSGLQFPNYSSELNVNALELDDSALYLCASSTEGGYLRTGGNIQYFGAGTRLSVL.

The chain is built from TRBV2 and TRBJ2-1; TRBD2 might be the D (7 bases). The germline V gene encodes CDR1 SNHLY and CDR2 FYNNEI. Trimming removed 7 bases from V and 5 bases from J, with 12 bases in between. The CDR3 is made up of 13 amino acids. The CDR3 DNA reads as TGTGCCAGCAAAAGGGGGGGACACAATGAGCAGTTCTTC. Translation gives CASKRGGHNEQFF.

The chain joins TRBV30 to TRBJ1-1; no clear D. Trimming removed 0 bases from V and 7 bases from J, with 12 bases in between. The CDR3 spans 13 residues. Germline CDR1 reads GTSNPN; CDR2 reads SVGIG (reference sequence). This CDR3 reads CAWSVTTLDEAFF. As DNA, the CDR3 is TGTGCCTGGAGTGTCACCACTTTGGATGAAGCTTTCTTT.

The V call is TRBV15, the J call TRBJ2-1; tentatively, D is TRBD1 (6 bases). This CDR3 contains 15 residues. The germline V gene encodes CDR1 LNHNV and CDR2 YYDKDF (reference sequence). The V and J ends lost 0 bases and 2 bases respectively, with 8 bases between them. CDR3 in DNA: TGTGCCACCAGCAGAGATCGGACAGCCTACAATGAGCAGTTCTTC. Encoded protein: CATSRDRTAYNEQFF.

This clone has more than one count but fewer than ten. The chain combines TRBV5-1 with TRBJ2-5, with TRBD1 identical over 8 bases. V shed 4 bases, J shed 4 bases, and the junction held 3 bases outside the gene matches. Germline CDR1 is SGHRS and CDR2 is YFSETQ. CDR3 length equals 13 residues. CDR3 bases: TGCGCCAGCAGCCCAACAGGGGGAGAGACCCAGTACTTC. Residues: CASSPTGGETQYF.

The V call is TRBV20-1, the J call TRBJ1-1; D gene uncertain. The V gene lost 4 bases and the J gene lost 3 bases, with 6 bases spanning the gap. This CDR3 spans 11 amino acids. Germline V CDR1 and CDR2: DFQATT, SNEGSKA (reference sequence). The CDR3 region is CSATRYTEAFF. In nucleotides, the CDR3 is TGCAGTGCTACAAGATACACTGAAGCTTTCTTT.

As DNA, the CDR3 is TGTGCCAGCTCACGGTGGACAGGGAGTACTGAAGCTTTCTTT. It specifies CASSRWTGSTEAFF. This rearrangement joins TRBV18 to TRBJ1-1; the match to TRBD1 covers 8 bases. Trimming at V came to 4 bases and at J to 5 bases, leaving 6 bases not matched to a gene. CDR3 length: 14 residues. Germline V gene data show CDR1 as KGHSH and CDR2 as LQKENI.

This sequence joins TRBV6-5 and TRBJ1-6; a weak D match, TRBD1 (5 bases). CDR1 MNHEY and CDR2 SVGAGI come from the germline V gene. V shed 4 bases and J shed 8 bases, with 12 bases lying between them. This CDR3 is 14 amino acids long. CDR3 DNA: TGTGCCAGCAGTTTCAGAGACAGATATTCACCCCTCCACTTT. Its translation is CASSFRDRYSPLHF.

This chain uses TRBV13 with TRBJ2-6, with a tentative D call TRBD2 (6 bases). Trimming stripped 5 bases from V and 8 bases from J, with 10 bases between. Germline lookup yields CDR1 PRHDT and CDR2 FYEKMQ (reference sequence). The CDR3 length is 13 residues. This CDR3 is CASSRDLTNVLTF. Here the CDR3 DNA reads TGTGCCAGCAGCCGGGACTTGACCAACGTCCTGACTTTC.

The gene calls are TRBV19 and TRBJ1-4, with TRBD1 matching over 7 bases. The germline gives CDR1 LNHDA, CDR2 SQIVND (reference sequence). V shed 5 bases and J 0 bases; nucleotides not matched to a gene: 9. The CDR3 length is 17 residues. The CDR3 loop reads CASSRDREGATNEKLFF. DNA for the CDR3: TGTGCCAGTAGTCGAGACAGGGAAGGGGCAACTAATGAAAAACTGTTTTTT.

The rearrangement uses TRBV7-3 and TRBJ2-3; 10 nucleotides align to TRBD2. This CDR3 contains 19 residues. Per germline, CDR1 SGHTA and CDR2 FQGTGA. V shed 2 bases and J 2 bases; nucleotides not matched to a gene: 13. The CDR3 bases are TGTGCCAGCAGCTTACGGGAGACCGGGACTAGCGTTATCACAGATACGCAGTATTTT. Protein sequence: CASSLRETGTSVITDTQYF.

The J gene is TRBJ1-5, the V gene TRBV19; unclear D gene. The germline gives CDR1 LNHDA, CDR2 SQIVND (reference sequence). V gave up 7 bases and J gave up 2 bases, with 15 bases separating them. This CDR3 comprises 15 residues. Written as DNA, the CDR3 is TGTGCCAGTACCATAGCAGGTTCGCGCAATCAGCCCCAGCATTTT. It translates to CASTIAGSRNQPQHF.

CDR3 bases: TGTGCCAGCAGTGACACTAGCGGGAGGAGGAACTACAATGAGCAGTTCTTC. Translated, it gives CASSDTSGRRNYNEQFF. The V call is TRBV25-1, the J call TRBJ2-1; 12 bases are a match to TRBD2. V shed 3 bases and J 3 bases; nucleotides not matched to a gene: 6. The CDR3 spans 17 residues. Germline CDR1 is MGHDK and CDR2 is SYGVNS.

The chain recombines TRBV19 with TRBJ2-7, with 9 bases matching TRBD1. Germline V gene sequence: CDR1 LNHDA, CDR2 SQIVND (reference sequence). The CDR3 has 15 amino acids. The V gene end was trimmed by 3 bases and the J gene end by 1 base; junction bases not matched to a gene: 4. The CDR3: CASSILGQGSYEQYF. The CDR3, as DNA: TGTGCCAGTAGTATTCTGGGACAGGGATCCTACGAGCAGTACTTC.

The chain recombines TRBV10-3 with TRBJ1-5, with 7 bases aligning to TRBD1. Looked up from germline, CDR1 is ENHRY and CDR2 is SYGVKD. V shed 3 bases and J 5 bases; nucleotides not matched to a gene: 10. This CDR3 has 16 amino acids. CDR3 DNA sequence: TGTGCCATCAGTGATCGACAGGGAAGGGGGGATCAGCCCCAGCATTTT. Its translation is CAISDRQGRGDQPQHF.

CDR3 sequence (DNA): TGTGCCATAGGACAGGGGGTGTTCTCTGGGGCCAACGTCCTGACTTTC. Translated: CAIGQGVFSGANVLTF. This sequence joins TRBV21-1 and TRBJ2-6; no check of the table's D call, TRBD1, against the DNA was made. TRBV21-1 represents a pseudogene. This CDR3 is 16 amino acids long.

V and J are TRBV27 and TRBJ2-7; D not certain. The CDR3 has 15 amino acids. Trimming stripped 3 bases from V and 3 bases from J, with 15 bases between. Germline V gives CDR1 MNHEY, CDR2 SMNVEV (reference sequence). The CDR3 DNA follows: TGTGCCAGCAGTTTTTCTATAATGGGTGACTACGAGCAGTACTTC. Protein sequence: CASSFSIMGDYEQYF.

This chain connects TRBV6-4 to TRBJ2-3; the D gene is possibly TRBD2 (6 bases). The CDR3 spans 14 residues. Germline V gives CDR1 MRHNA, CDR2 SNTAGT. V lost 2 bases and J 1 base, leaving 7 bases between the germline ends. The CDR3 DNA follows: TGTGCCAGCAGTGACGGGACTGGCACAGATACGCAGTATTTT. This encodes CASSDGTGTDTQYF.

This chain links TRBV12-3 or TRBV12-4 with TRBJ2-7; tentative D call: TRBD2 (5 bases). The CDR3 has 12 amino acids. The ends were cut back, 3 bases at V and 6 bases at J, with 9 bases in the middle. Here the CDR3 DNA reads TGTGCCAGCAGTTTGCAGGCGGGCGAGCAGTACTTC. Protein sequence: CASSLQAGEQYF.

The CDR3 nucleotides read TGTGCCAGCTGGTCAGGACTGGCGAACACTGAAGCTTTCTTT. Translated: CASWSGLANTEAFF. The J gene is TRBJ1-1, the V gene TRBV2; D is uncertain. The CDR3 has 14 amino acids. Germline-derived CDR1 and CDR2 are SNHLY and FYNNEI. The V and J ends lost 8 bases and 1 base respectively, with 14 bases between them.

A note on this clone: In the same sample, other DNA sequences code for this CDR3. This chain links TRBV15 with TRBJ2-1; D may be TRBD1 (6 bases). The germline V gene encodes CDR1 LNHNV and CDR2 YYDKDF (reference sequence). V shed 6 bases and J shed 7 bases, with 13 bases lying between them. The CDR3 contains 13 residues. CDR3 loop: CATSSRRGNEQFF. The CDR3, as DNA: TGTGCCACCAGTTCCCGCAGGGGAAATGAGCAGTTCTTC.

The chain uses TRBV28 and TRBJ1-5; unclear D gene. This CDR3 is 14 amino acids long. V was pared by 6 bases and J by 0 bases, with 9 bases between. Germline V gives CDR1 MDHEN, CDR2 SYDVKM. The CDR3 nucleotides read TGTGCCAGCAGCTTAATGAATAGCAATCAGCCCCAGCATTTT. It codes for CASSLMNSNQPQHF.

The V gene is TRBV4-2, the J gene TRBJ2-2; D gene ambiguous. In germline, CDR1 is LGHNA, CDR2 YNFKEQ. V gave up 1 base and J gave up 0 bases, with 9 bases separating them. The CDR3 totals 16 residues. The CDR3 region has the DNA TGTGCCAGCAGCCAAGCTTCCCAGACGAACACCGGGGAGCTGTTTTTT. It codes for CASSQASQTNTGELFF.

The rearrangement uses TRBV7-2 and TRBJ2-3; D call uncertain. The CDR3 length is 13 residues. The germline CDR1 and CDR2 sequences are SGHTA and FQGNSA. V lost 6 bases, J lost 0 bases, and 7 bases lay in between. CDR3 in DNA: TGTGCCAGCAGGAAAACGAGCACAGATACGCAGTATTTT. Protein: CASRKTSTDTQYF.

This clone appeared a single time. The chain couples TRBV9 to TRBJ2-1; a weak D match, TRBD1 (6 bases). Germline V gives CDR1 SGDLS, CDR2 YYNGEE. Trimming removed 4 bases at V and 4 bases at J, with 21 bases between. The CDR3 runs to 17 residues. The CDR3 nucleotides read TGTGCCAGCAGCCCCGACAGGTTTAGGGTGGGGTACAATGAGCAGTTCTTC. Translated, it gives CASSPDRFRVGYNEQFF. The full variable domain, its missing parts supplied by reference TRBV9 and TRBJ2-1, is DSGVTQTPKHLITATGQRVTLRCSPRSGDLSVYWYQQSLDQGLQFLIQYYNGEERAKGNILERFSAQQFPDLHSELNLSSLELGDSALYFCASSPDRFRVGYNEQFFGPGTRLTVL.